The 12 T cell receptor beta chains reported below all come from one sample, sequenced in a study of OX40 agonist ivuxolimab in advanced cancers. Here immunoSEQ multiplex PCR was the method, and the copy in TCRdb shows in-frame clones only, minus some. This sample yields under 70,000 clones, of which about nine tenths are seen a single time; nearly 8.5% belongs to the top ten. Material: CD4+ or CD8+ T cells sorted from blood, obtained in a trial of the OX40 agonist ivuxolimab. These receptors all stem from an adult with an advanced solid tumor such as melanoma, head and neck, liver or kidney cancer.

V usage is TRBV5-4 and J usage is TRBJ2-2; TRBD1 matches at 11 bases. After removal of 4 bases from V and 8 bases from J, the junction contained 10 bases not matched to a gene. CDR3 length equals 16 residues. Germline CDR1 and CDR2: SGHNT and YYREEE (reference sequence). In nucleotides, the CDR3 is TGTGCCAGCAGCGCCGGGACAGGGGGATATTCTGGGGAGCTGTTTTTT. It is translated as CASSAGTGGYSGELFF.

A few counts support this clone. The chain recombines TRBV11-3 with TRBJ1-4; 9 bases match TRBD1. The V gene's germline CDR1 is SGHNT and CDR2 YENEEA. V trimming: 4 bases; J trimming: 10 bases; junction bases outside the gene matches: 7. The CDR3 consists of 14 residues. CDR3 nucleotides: TGTGCCAGCAGCTATATCGGACAGGGGAGAAAACTGTTTTTT. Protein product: CASSYIGQGRKLFF.

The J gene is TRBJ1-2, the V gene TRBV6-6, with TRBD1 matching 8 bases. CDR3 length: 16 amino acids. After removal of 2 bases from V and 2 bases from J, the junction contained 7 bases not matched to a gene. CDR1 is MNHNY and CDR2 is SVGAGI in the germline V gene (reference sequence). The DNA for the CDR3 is TGTGCCAGCAGTTACCGGGGACAGGCTATCAACTATGGCTACACCTTC. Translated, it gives CASSYRGQAINYGYTF.

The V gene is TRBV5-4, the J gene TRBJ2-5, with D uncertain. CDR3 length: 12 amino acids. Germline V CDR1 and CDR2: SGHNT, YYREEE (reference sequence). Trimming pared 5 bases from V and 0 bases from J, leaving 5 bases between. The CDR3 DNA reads TGTGCCAGCAGTTCGTACCAAGAGACCCAGTACTTC. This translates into CASSSYQETQYF.

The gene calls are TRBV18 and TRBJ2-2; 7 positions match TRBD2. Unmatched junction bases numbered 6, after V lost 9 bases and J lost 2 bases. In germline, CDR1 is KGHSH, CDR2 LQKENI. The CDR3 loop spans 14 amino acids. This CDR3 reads CASRASGNTGELFF. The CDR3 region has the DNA TGTGCCAGTAGAGCTAGCGGAAACACCGGGGAGCTGTTTTTT. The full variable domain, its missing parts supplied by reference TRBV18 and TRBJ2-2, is NAGVMQNPRHLVRRRGQEARLRCSPMKGHSHVYWYRQLPEEGLKFMVYLQKENIIDESGMPKERFSAEFPKEGPSILRIQQVVRGDSAAYFCASRASGNTGELFFGEGSRLTVL.

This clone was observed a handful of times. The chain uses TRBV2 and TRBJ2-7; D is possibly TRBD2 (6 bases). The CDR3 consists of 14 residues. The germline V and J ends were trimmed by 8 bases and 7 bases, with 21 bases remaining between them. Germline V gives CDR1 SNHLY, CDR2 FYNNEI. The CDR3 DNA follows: TGTGCCAGCGGGCAGGTTAGCGGCATGGGGGAGCAGTACTTC. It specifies CASGQVSGMGEQYF.

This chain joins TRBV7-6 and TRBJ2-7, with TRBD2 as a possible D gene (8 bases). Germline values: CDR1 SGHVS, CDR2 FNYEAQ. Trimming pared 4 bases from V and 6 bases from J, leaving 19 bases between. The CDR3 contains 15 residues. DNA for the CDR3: TGTGCCAGCAGCTCGATGCGGGGGGACAGAACCGAGCAGTACTTC. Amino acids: CASSSMRGDRTEQYF.

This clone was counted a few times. The CDR3 DNA reads as TGTGCCAGCAGTTCTGTGGCTGGAGATTACCAAGAGACCCAGTACTTC. Translating it yields CASSSVAGDYQETQYF. The chain links TRBV27 to TRBJ2-5, with unresolved D. Germline CDR1 and CDR2: MNHEY and SMNVEV (reference sequence). The CDR3 has 16 amino acids. Trimming removed 4 bases from V and 0 bases from J, with 15 bases in between.

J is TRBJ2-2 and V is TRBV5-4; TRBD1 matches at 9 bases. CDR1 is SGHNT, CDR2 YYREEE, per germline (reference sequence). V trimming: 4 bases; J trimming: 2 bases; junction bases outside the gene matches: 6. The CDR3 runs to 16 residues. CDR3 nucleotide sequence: TGTGCCAGCAGCAGGGGACAGGGATTTAACACCGGGGAGCTGTTTTTT. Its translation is CASSRGQGFNTGELFF. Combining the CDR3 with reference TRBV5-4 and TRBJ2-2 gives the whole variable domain ETGVTQSPTHLIKTRGQQVTLRCSSQSGHNTVSWYQQALGQGPQFIFQYYREEENGRGNFPPRFSGLQFPNYSSELNVNALELDDSALYLCASSRGQGFNTGELFFGEGSRLTVL.

The DNA for the CDR3 is TGTGCCAGCTCATCGCGACAGGTCAACACTGAAGCTTTCTTT. Amino acid sequence: CASSSRQVNTEAFF. The chain uses TRBV18 and TRBJ1-1, with D perhaps matching TRBD1 (6 bases). This CDR3 has 14 amino acids. The V and J ends lost 5 bases and 2 bases respectively, with 12 bases between them. CDR1 is KGHSH and CDR2 is LQKENI in the germline V gene.

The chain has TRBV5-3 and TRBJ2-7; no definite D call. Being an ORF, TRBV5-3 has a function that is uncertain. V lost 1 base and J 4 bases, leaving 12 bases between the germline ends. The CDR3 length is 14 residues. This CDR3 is CARSLPPSCYEQYF. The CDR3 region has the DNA TGTGCCAGAAGCTTGCCGCCCTCCTGTTACGAGCAGTACTTC.

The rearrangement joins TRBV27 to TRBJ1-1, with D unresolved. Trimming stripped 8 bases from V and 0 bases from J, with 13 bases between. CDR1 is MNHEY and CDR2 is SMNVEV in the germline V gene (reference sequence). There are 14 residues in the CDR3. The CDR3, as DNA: TGTGCCAGCGCCGGCAGCCCTCTGAACACTGAAGCTTTCTTT. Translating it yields CASAGSPLNTEAFF.